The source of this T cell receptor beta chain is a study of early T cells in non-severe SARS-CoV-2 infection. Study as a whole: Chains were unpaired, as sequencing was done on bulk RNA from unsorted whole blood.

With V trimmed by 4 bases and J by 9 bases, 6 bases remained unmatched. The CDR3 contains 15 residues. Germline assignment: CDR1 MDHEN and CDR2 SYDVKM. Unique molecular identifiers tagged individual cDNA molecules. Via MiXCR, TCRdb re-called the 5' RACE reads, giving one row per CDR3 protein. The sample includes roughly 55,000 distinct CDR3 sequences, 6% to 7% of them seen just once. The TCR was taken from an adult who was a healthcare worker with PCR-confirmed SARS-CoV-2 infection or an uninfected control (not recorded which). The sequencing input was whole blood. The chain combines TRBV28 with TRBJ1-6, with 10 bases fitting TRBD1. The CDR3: CASSSRDRGFSPLHF. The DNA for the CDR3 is TGTGCCAGCAGTTCACGGGACAGGGGATTTTCACCCCTCCACTTT.